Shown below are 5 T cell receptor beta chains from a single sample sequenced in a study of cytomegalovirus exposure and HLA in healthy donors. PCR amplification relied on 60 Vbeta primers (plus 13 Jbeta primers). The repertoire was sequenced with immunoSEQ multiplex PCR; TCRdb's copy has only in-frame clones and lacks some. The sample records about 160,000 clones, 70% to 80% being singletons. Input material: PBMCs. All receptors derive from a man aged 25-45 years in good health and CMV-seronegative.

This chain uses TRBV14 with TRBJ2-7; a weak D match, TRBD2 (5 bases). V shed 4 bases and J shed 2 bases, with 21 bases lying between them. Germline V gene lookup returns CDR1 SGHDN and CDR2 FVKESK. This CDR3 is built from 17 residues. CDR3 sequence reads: CASSPGRGRAITYEQYF. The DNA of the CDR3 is TGTGCCAGCAGCCCCGGACGAGGGAGAGCTATAACCTACGAGCAGTACTTC.

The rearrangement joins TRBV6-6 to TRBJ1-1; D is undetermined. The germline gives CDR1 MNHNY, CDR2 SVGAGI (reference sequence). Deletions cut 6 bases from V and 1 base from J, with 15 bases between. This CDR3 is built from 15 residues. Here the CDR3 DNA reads TGTGCCAGCAGACCCCCCCAGAACAAGAACACTGAAGCTTTCTTT. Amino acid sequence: CASRPPQNKNTEAFF.

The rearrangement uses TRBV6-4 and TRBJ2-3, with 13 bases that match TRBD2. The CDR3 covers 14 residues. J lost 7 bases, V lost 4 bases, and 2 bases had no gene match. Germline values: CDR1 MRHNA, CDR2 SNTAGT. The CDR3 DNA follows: TGTGCCAGCAGTGGGACTAGCGGGAGAAATACGCAGTATTTT. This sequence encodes CASSGTSGRNTQYF.

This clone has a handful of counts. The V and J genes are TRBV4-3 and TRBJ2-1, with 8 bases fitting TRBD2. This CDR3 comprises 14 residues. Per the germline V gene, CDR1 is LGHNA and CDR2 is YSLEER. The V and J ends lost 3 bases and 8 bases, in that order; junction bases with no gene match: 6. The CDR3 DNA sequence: TGCGCCAGCAGCCAGCGAGCGGGAGCTCATGAGCAGTTCTTC. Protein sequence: CASSQRAGAHEQFF.

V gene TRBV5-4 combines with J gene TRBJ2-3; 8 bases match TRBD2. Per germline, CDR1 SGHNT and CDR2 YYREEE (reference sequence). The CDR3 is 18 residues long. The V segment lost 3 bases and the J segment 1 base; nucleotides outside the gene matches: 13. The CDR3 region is CASSWEVFGSGGTDTQYF. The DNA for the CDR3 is TGTGCCAGCAGCTGGGAGGTCTTTGGTAGCGGGGGCACAGATACGCAGTATTTT.